This TCR beta chain stems from a study of blood T cell repertoires in COVID-19. Original processing methods: Amplification of reference gene primers was used by the study to estimate nucleated cell counts. This table comes from immunoSEQ multiplex PCR, and its TCRdb copy is limited to in-frame clones, with some not included. V and J calls and clone size come straight from that table; D and trimming were deduced from the DNA. In the table there are about 50,000 clones, over 70% of which are singletons. CDR3 length: 12 amino acids. V gave up 3 bases and J gave up 9 bases, with 9 bases separating them. CDR1 and CDR2 from the germline V gene are MGHRA and YSYEKL.

This clonotype originated in a human donor with active COVID-19. The donor label of this sample is uncertain. The sequenced material came from peripheral blood. The chain combines TRBV4-1 with TRBJ2-1; no firm D call. As DNA, the CDR3 is TGCGCCAGCAGCCACCGGAGTAGTGAGCAGTTCTTC. Amino acids: CASSHRSSEQFF.